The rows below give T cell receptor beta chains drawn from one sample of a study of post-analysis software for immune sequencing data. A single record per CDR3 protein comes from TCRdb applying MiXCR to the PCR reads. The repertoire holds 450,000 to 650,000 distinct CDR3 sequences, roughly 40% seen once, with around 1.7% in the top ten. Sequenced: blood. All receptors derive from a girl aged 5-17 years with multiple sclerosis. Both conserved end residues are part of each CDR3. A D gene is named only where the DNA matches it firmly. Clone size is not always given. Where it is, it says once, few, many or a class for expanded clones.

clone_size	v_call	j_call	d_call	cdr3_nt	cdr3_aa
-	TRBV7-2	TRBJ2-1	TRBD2	TGTGCCAGCAGCTTTGGGACTAGAGGTGAGCAGTTCTTC	CASSFGTRGEQFF
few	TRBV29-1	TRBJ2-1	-	TGCAGCGTTGATAGGCAGGGAGTTTGGAATGAGCAGTTCTTC	CSVDRQGVWNEQFF
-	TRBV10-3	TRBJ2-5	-	TGTGCCATCACCTCGGACGGAGAACAAGAGACCCAGTACTTC	CAITSDGEQETQYF
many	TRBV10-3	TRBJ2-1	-	TGTGCCATCAGTGTGGACGGGGCTCCCGGCCACAATGAGCAGTTCTTC	CAISVDGAPGHNEQFF
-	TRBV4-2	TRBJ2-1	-	TGTGCCAGCAGCCAAAATATCGGTGTCCAGACTGCGCAGTTCTTC	CASSQNIGVQTAQFF
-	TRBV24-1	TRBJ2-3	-	TGTGCCACCAGTGCCTCTTTCGAAGAACAGTATTTT	CATSASFEEQYF
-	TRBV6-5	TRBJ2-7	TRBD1	TGTGCCAGCAGTACATCCGGGACAGGGGCCTACGAGCAGTACTTC	CASSTSGTGAYEQYF
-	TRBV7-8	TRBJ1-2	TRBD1	TGTGCCAGCAGCGCCCGTCTCGGGACAGGAGGCGGCTACACCTTC	CASSARLGTGGGYTF
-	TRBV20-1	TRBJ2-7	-	TGCAGTGCCTTCGTCTTGGGAAGCTCCTACGAGCAGTACTTC	CSAFVLGSSYEQYF
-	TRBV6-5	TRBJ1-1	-	TGTGCCAGCAGAGGGGCCATGAACACTGAAGCTTTCTTT	CASRGAMNTEAFF
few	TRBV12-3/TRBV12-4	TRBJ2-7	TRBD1	TGTGCCAGCAGTTCGCAGACAGGGATAGGCTCCTACGAGCAGTACTTC	CASSSQTGIGSYEQYF
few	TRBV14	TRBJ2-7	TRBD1	TGTGCCAGCAGCAACCGGGACAGGGGGCAGTACGAGCAGTACTTC	CASSNRDRGQYEQYF
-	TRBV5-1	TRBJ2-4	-	TGCGCCAGCAGCCCCCAATTTGGAGCCAAAAACATTCAGTACTTC	CASSPQFGAKNIQYF
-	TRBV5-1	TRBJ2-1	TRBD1	TGCGCCAGCAGCTTGACGGGACAGGGCCCCAATGAGCAGTTCTTC	CASSLTGQGPNEQFF
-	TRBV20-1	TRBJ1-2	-	TGCAGTGCTAGAGACCCCCGGAGGACCTATGGCTACACCTTC	CSARDPRRTYGYTF
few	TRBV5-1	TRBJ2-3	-	TGCGCCAGCGGTAGCAACAGACCCACAGATACGCAGTATTTT	CASGSNRPTDTQYF
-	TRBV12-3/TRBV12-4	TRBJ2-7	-	TGTGCCAGCAGTTTATCGGGCGGGCTCTCCTACGAGCAGTACTTC	CASSLSGGLSYEQYF
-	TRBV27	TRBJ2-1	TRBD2	TGTGCCAGCAGTTTAAACTGGCTAGCGGAAACCTACAATGAGCAGTTCTTC	CASSLNWLAETYNEQFF
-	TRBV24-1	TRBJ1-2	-	TGTGCCTATTGGGGGACTTGCCCCTATGGCTACACCTTC	CAYWGTCPYGYTF
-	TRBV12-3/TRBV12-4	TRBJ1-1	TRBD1	TGTGCCAGCAGTTTCGAGGGGGCGGAAGCTTTCTTT	CASSFEGAEAFF
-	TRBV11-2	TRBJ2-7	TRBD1	TGTGCCAGCAGCTTAGCTAGGGACAGCCGAGGGTATGAGCAGTACTTC	CASSLARDSRGYEQYF
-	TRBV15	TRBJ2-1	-	TGTGCCACCAGCAGGATAGGAGCGAATGAGCAGTTCTTC	CATSRIGANEQFF
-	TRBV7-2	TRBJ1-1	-	TGTGCCAGCAGTACATACAGGGAAAACACTGAAGCTTTCTTT	CASSTYRENTEAFF
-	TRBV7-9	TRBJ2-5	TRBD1	TGTGCCAGCAGCCCGACCGGGACAGTCCAAGAGACCCAGTACTTC	CASSPTGTVQETQYF
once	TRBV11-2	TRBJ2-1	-	TGTGCCAGCAGCTTAGAAGGTGGTAGCGGTTACAATGAGCAGTTCTTC	CASSLEGGSGYNEQFF
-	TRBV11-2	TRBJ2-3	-	TGTGCCAGCAGGGCGGGGGCACCAGATACGCAGTATTTT	CASRAGAPDTQYF
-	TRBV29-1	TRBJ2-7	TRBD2	TGCAGCGTTAGCGGGAGGGCCTCCTACGAGCAGTACTTC	CSVSGRASYEQYF
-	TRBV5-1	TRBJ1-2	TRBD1	TGCGCCAGCAGCTTTGGGGACAGCTCCGGGGGTGGCTACACCTTC	CASSFGDSSGGGYTF
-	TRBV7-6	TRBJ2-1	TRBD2	TGTGCCAGCAGCCATCGGGGGACTAGCGGGAGGGGGGAGCAGTTCTTC	CASSHRGTSGRGEQFF
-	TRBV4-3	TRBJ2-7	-	TGCGCCAGCAGCCAAGGGGGTCCCTACAAGCAGTACTTC	CASSQGGPYKQYF
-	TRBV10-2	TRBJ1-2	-	TGCGCCACCTCAGTTGGGGGGCAGTACTATGGCTACACCTTC	CATSVGGQYYGYTF
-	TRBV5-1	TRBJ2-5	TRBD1	TGCGCCAGCAATTCCTTGACAGGGCGCGAGACCCAGTACTTC	CASNSLTGRETQYF
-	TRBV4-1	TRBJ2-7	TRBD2	TGCGCCAGCAGCCAAGAATTCAAGCGGGAGAGAGGCGAGCAGTACTTC	CASSQEFKRERGEQYF
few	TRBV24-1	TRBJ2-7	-	TGTGCCACCAGTGATCCGTGGCGGATCCCCCGCTACGAGCAGTACTTC	CATSDPWRIPRYEQYF
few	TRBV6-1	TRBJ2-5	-	TGTGCCAGCAGCGCCTTACTAGGGGGAGAGACCCAGTACTTC	CASSALLGGETQYF
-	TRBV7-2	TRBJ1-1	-	TGTGCCAGCAGTCGGAGAGCCAGCTCGTCGGGCACTGAAGCTTTCTTT	CASSRRASSSGTEAFF
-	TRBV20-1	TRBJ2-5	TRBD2	TGCAGTGCTGCGACTAGCGGTCAAGAGACCCAGTACTTC	CSAATSGQETQYF
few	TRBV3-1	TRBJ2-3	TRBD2	TGTGCCAGCAGCCAAGGCGGGAGGCCGAGCACAGATACGCAGTATTTT	CASSQGGRPSTDTQYF
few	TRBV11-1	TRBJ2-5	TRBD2	TGTGCCAGCAGCCCCACCGGGGGGGGCCGTGAGACCCAGTACTTC	CASSPTGGGRETQYF
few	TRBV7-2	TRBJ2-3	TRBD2	TGTGCCAGCAGGCTCCATCTGCGGGAGGGGTCAGATACGCAGTATTTT	CASRLHLREGSDTQYF
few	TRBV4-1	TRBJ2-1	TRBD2	TGCGCCAGCAGCCAAGAAGTGACTAGCCCGGGTGAGCAGTTCTTC	CASSQEVTSPGEQFF
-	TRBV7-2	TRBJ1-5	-	TGTGCCAGCAAAAGGGGAGATCAGCCCCAGCATTTT	CASKRGDQPQHF
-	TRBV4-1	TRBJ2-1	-	TGCGCCAGCAGCCGTGTCGGGGTAGCAGCCTACAATGAGCAGTTCTTC	CASSRVGVAAYNEQFF
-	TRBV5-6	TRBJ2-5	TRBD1	TGTGCCAGCAGCTTGCCCGGGACAGGGGTCGAGACCCAGTACTTC	CASSLPGTGVETQYF
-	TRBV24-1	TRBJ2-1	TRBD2	TGTGCCACCAGCACCGGGACTAGCGGGAGCAATGAGCAGTTCTTC	CATSTGTSGSNEQFF
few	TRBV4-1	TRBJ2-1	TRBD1	TGCGCCAGCAGCCAAGCGAGGGACAGGAGCTCCTACAATGAGCAGTTCTTC	CASSQARDRSSYNEQFF
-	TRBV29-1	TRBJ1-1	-	TGCAGCGTTGAACAAAGGGAAACTGAAGCTTTCTTT	CSVEQRETEAFF
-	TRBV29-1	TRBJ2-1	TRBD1	TGCAGCGTTGGACAGGGCGCGACTGCCTACAATGGGCAGTTCTTC	CSVGQGATAYNGQFF
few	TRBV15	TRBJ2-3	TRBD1	TGTGCCACCAGCAGGCGTCGGGCCACTGGGACAGGGAGCACAGATACGCAGTATTTT	CATSRRRATGTGSTDTQYF
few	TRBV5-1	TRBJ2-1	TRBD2	TGCGCCAGCAGCGCTAGCGGGGGGGCTTATGAGCAGTTCTTC	CASSASGGAYEQFF
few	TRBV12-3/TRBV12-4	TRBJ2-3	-	TGTGCCAGCAGTCAGCAAAGGAGAGATACGCAGTATTTT	CASSQQRRDTQYF